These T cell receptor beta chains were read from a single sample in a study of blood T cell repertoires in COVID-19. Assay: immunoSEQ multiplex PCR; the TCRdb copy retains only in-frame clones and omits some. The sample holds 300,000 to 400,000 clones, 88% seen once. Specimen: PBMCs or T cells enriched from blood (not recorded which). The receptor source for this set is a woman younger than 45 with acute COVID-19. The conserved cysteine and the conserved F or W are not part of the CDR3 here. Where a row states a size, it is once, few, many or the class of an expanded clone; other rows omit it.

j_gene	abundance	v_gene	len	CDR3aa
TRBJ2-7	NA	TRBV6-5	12	ASSDRRVLYEQY
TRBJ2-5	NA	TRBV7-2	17	ASSLEPGLAGGPQETQY
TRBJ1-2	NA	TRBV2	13	ASREDSRGGYGYT
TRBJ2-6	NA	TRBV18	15	ASSPGTGNSGANVLT
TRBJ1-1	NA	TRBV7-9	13	ASSLVPRQDTEAF
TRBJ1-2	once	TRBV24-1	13	ATSDSGGATDGYT
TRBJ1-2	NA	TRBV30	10	AAGTGALGYT
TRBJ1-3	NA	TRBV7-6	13	ASRPTASSGNTIY
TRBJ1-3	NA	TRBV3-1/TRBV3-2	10	ASSPGMDTIY
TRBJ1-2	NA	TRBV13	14	ASSLGRFLGDYGYT
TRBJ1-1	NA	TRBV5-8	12	ASSFGRGFTEAF
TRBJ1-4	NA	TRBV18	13	ASSPQQGTNEKLF
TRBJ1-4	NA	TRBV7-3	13	ASSRTGFGNEKLF
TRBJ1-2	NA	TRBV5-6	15	ASSGTGTGSLNYGYT
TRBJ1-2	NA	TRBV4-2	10	ASSQQNYGYT
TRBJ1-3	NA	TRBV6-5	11	ASTGEFGNTIY
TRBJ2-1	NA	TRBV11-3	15	ASSPRLAGGSYNEQF